This T cell receptor beta chain was sequenced in a study of shared clonotypes between healthy human individuals. Sequenced by immunoSEQ multiplex PCR; TCRdb stores in-frame clones only, minus some. In the table there are 2 million to 2.5 million clones, approximately 93% of which are singletons. This TCR was sampled from a man younger than 35 in good health. Some clones in this sample may be carry-over from other donors' samples. The sample comprised naive CD4+ T cells from PBMCs. Subset: CD45RA+ positively selected.

CDR3 residues: CASSYWGRSTEAFF. The CDR3 DNA sequence: TGTGCCAGCAGTTACTGGGGACGGAGCACTGAAGCTTTCTTT. The chain joins TRBV6-5 to TRBJ1-1; possibly TRBD1 for D (5 bases). The CDR3 length is 14 residues. Germline loops: CDR1 MNHEY, CDR2 SVGAGI. V lost 1 base and J 4 bases, leaving 10 bases between the germline ends.